A selection of T cell receptor beta chains follows, all from one sample in a study of regulatory T cells in long-lasting Graves disease. TCRdb itself ran the multiplex PCR reads through MiXCR, one entry per CDR3 protein. This sample has about 470,000 distinct CDR3 sequences, with roughly 20% found just once. The specimen was peripheral blood mononuclear cells (PBMCs), collected when the disease was refractory, from a patient treated with antithyroid drugs. The receptors stem from a female donor with Graves disease. Both conserved end residues are part of each CDR3. The D gene is left open where the match is weak. Clone size is given for some rows only: seen once, a few or many times, or a class if the clone is expanded.

TRBD1,many,TRBJ2-7,TRBV29-1,TGCAGCGTTGCCCCGACAGGGGTTGCCTACGAGCAGTACTTC,CSVAPTGVAYEQYF
.,few,TRBJ2-7,TRBV28,TGTGCCAGCAGCGACCTAACCCGCGAGCAGTACTTC,CASSDLTREQYF
.,many,TRBJ1-2,TRBV30,TGTGCCTGGAGTGTTGGAGGGCCGAACTATGGCTACACCTTC,CAWSVGGPNYGYTF
.,.,TRBJ2-2,TRBV9,TGTGCCAGCAGCCCCAAAGTGGCTACGAACACCGGGGAGCTGTTTTTT,CASSPKVATNTGELFF
.,.,TRBJ1-3,TRBV7-3,TGTGCCAGCAGCCCCCAAGAGACTGCGCCAATAGGTATATATTTT,CASSPQETAPIGIYF
TRBD1,.,TRBJ2-7,TRBV7-2,TGTGCCAGCAGCTTAGACAGGGGGTTGGGGCAGTACTTC,CASSLDRGLGQYF
TRBD2,.,TRBJ2-7,TRBV27,TGTGCCAGCAGTTCGCCTAAGACTAGCGGGAGGTACGAGCAGTACTTC,CASSSPKTSGRYEQYF
TRBD2,.,TRBJ2-7,TRBV4-3,TGCGCCAGCAGCCAAGATAGAGAGGGTAGCGGGAGCGCGTACGAGCAGTACTTC,CASSQDREGSGSAYEQYF
.,many,TRBJ2-5,TRBV10-3,TGTGCCATCAGCGGGACACCCCAAGAGACCCAGTACTTC,CAISGTPQETQYF
.,many,TRBJ2-7,TRBV28,TGTGCCAGCAGTTTAAGCCCAAAAGGGCTAGCCTCCTACGAGCAGTACTTC,CASSLSPKGLASYEQYF
.,many,TRBJ1-1,TRBV15,TGTGCCACCAGCATTCGGCCCCTGGAGGAAACTGAAGCTTTCTTT,CATSIRPLEETEAFF
.,.,TRBJ2-7,TRBV6-1,TGTGCCAGCAGTACATCCGGGACTCGAATCCACTCCTACGAGCAGTACTTC,CASSTSGTRIHSYEQYF
TRBD1,many,TRBJ1-2,TRBV28,TGTGCCAGCAGTTTAGGACAGGGAAAGAACTATGGCTACACCTTC,CASSLGQGKNYGYTF
.,many,TRBJ1-1,TRBV6-1,TGTGCCAGCAACCGTCTGGGGGACACTGAAGCTTTCTTT,CASNRLGDTEAFF
.,few,TRBJ1-5,TRBV19,TGTGCCAGTAGTACCTCCGGGACTATCATCTATCCAAGCAATCAGCCCCAGCATTTT,CASSTSGTIIYPSNQPQHF
.,.,TRBJ1-1,TRBV4-1,TGCGCCAGCAGCCACCCGTCGGGGTTATCCACTGAAGCTTTCTTT,CASSHPSGLSTEAFF
.,many,TRBJ2-7,TRBV18,TGTGCCAGTCGAACCATTAGCTCCTACGAGCAGTACTTC,CASRTISSYEQYF
.,.,TRBJ2-7,TRBV27,TGTGCCAGTGTGGGGCAGGGGTACGAGCAGCACTTC,CASVGQGYEQHF
TRBD1,few,TRBJ2-7,TRBV6-1,TGTGCCAGCAGTGACCGGGACAGCCACTCCTACGAGCAGTACTTC,CASSDRDSHSYEQYF
TRBD1,many,TRBJ1-1,TRBV29-1,TGCAGCGTTGTGGGACAGGGGACGGCCTTGATCACTGAAGCTTTCTTT,CSVVGQGTALITEAFF
.,many,TRBJ2-7,TRBV10-3,TGTGCCATCTTCGAGGACAACTCCTACGAGCAGTACTTC,CAIFEDNSYEQYF
.,.,TRBJ2-7,TRBV12-3/TRBV12-4,TGTGCCAGCAGTACGGGCCGGCTGATATACGAGCAGTACTTC,CASSTGRLIYEQYF
.,.,TRBJ2-3,TRBV7-2,TGTGCCAGCAGCATGGGGTTGTCGACGCAGTATTTT,CASSMGLSTQYF
.,.,TRBJ1-1,TRBV19,TGTGCCAGTAGTACTACAGCTACAGAGCCAGCTTTCTTT,CASSTTATEPAFF
.,.,TRBJ1-2,TRBV30,TGTGCCTGGAGTGTAATTGGCAGGAACTATGGCTACACCTTC,CAWSVIGRNYGYTF
TRBD2,.,TRBJ2-5,TRBV19,TGTGCCAGTAGTATAGGACGCCTAGCGGGATTGGAGACCCAGTACTTC,CASSIGRLAGLETQYF
TRBD2,many,TRBJ2-7,TRBV28,TGTGCCAGCACCCTGGGACTAGCGGCCTACGAGCAGTACTTC,CASTLGLAAYEQYF
TRBD2,many,TRBJ2-7,TRBV27,TGTGCCAGCAGTTCTCTAGCGGGTCCCTACGAGCAGTACTTC,CASSSLAGPYEQYF
TRBD2,once,TRBJ2-3,TRBV9,TGTGCCAGCAGCGTAGTAGCGGGGTACACAGATACGCAGTATTTT,CASSVVAGYTDTQYF
.,few,TRBJ2-7,TRBV5-1,TGCGCCAGCAGCTTGTTCGGCCACGAGCAGTACTTC,CASSLFGHEQYF
.,many,TRBJ1-1,TRBV29-1,TGCAGCGTTGGGGGGGTGACATTTGGCAGAAACACTGAAGCTTTCTTT,CSVGGVTFGRNTEAFF
TRBD2,.,TRBJ2-7,TRBV30,TGTGCCTGGACTAAGGGCCTAGCGGGGGGCTCCTACGAGCAGTACTTC,CAWTKGLAGGSYEQYF
.,many,TRBJ1-1,TRBV6-1,TGTGCCAGCAGTGAAGTTCACCGGTCGAACACTGAAGCTTTCTTT,CASSEVHRSNTEAFF
TRBD1,many,TRBJ2-7,TRBV3-1,TGTGCCAGCAGGACAGGGCCCGAGCAGTACTTC,CASRTGPEQYF
TRBD1,.,TRBJ2-5,TRBV7-2,TGTGCCAGCAGCAAAACAGGGGACCAGGGAGAGACCCAGTACTTC,CASSKTGDQGETQYF
.,many,TRBJ2-5,TRBV28,TGTGCCAGCAGTTTATCCTTCAGGACCCGAGAATTTCTCCAAGAGACCCAGTACTTC,CASSLSFRTREFLQETQYF
.,.,TRBJ2-5,TRBV27,TGTGCCAGCAGTTTAGAATACGGATTCCAAGAGACCCAGTACTTC,CASSLEYGFQETQYF
.,many,TRBJ1-1,TRBV5-6,TGTGCCAGCAGCTCCGCACAGGTGAACACTGAAGCTTTCTTT,CASSSAQVNTEAFF
.,many,TRBJ2-5,TRBV2,TGTGCCAGCAATAGTGAGTTCCAAGAGACCCAGTACTTC,CASNSEFQETQYF
TRBD1,many,TRBJ1-2,TRBV6-1,TGTGCCAGCAGAGAGACAGGGTTGCATGGCTACACCTTC,CASRETGLHGYTF
.,.,TRBJ1-2,TRBV2,TGTGCCAGCAGTGATTTCCCGGACGGCGGCCAGCCAGCGAGTGGGGGCCATGGCTACACCTTC,CASSDFPDGGQPASGGHGYTF
.,.,TRBJ1-5,TRBV10-1,TGCGCCAGCAGTGGTCGGCAGGGGAGCCCGCAGCCCCAGCATTTT,CASSGRQGSPQPQHF
TRBD1,many,TRBJ2-7,TRBV27,TGTGCCAGCAGTCCGCGCGGACAGGGCGAGCAGTACTTC,CASSPRGQGEQYF
TRBD2,many,TRBJ2-7,TRBV28,TGTGCCAGCGATCTGCGGGGGGGCGAGCAGTACTTC,CASDLRGGEQYF
.,.,TRBJ2-1,TRBV19,TGTGCCAGTAGTATGACGAGGAATGAGCAGTTCTTC,CASSMTRNEQFF